This TCR beta chain was observed in a study of T cell changes during pregnancy in multiple sclerosis. Libraries were prepared by immunoSEQ multiplex PCR; TCRdb keeps only in-frame clonotypes and omits some of them. Of more than 85,000 clones listed, about 93% are singletons. CDR3 length: 13 amino acids. The V gene lost 1 base and the J gene lost 8 bases, with 11 bases spanning the gap. Per germline, CDR1 GTSNPN and CDR2 SVGIG (reference sequence). The chain links TRBV30 to TRBJ2-2; possibly TRBD2 for D (7 bases). The clonotype comes from a female donor in good health, enrolled as a control in a pregnancy study. The sequencing used peripheral blood, collected after pregnancy. As DNA, the CDR3 is TGTGCCTGGAGTGGCGGGGGCGGTGGGGAGCTGTTTTTT. Protein product: CAWSGGGGGELFF.